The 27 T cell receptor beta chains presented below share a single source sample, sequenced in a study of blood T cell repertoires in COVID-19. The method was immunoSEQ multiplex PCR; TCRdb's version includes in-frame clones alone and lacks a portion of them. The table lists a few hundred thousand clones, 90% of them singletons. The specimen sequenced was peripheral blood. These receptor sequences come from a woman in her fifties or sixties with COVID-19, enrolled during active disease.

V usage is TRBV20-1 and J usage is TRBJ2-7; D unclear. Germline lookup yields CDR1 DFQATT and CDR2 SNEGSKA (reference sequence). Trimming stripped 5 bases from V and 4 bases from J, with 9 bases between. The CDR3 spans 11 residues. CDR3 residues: CSAVDHYEQYF. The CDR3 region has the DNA TGCAGTGCTGTAGATCATTACGAGCAGTACTTC.

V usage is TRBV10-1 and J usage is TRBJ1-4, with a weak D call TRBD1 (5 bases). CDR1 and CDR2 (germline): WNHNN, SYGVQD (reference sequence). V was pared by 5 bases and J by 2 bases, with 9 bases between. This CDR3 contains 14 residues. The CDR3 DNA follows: TGCGCCAGCAGTTACAGGTCCACTAATGAAAAACTGTTTTTT. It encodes CASSYRSTNEKLFF.

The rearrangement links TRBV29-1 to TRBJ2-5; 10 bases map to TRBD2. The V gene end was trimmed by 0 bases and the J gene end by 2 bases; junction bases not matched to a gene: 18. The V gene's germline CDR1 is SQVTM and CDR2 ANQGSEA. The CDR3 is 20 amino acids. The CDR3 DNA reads TGCAGCGTTGAAGATTGGGCCCCTAGCGGGGGCCAACCATTTCAAGAGACCCAGTACTTC. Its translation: CSVEDWAPSGGQPFQETQYF.

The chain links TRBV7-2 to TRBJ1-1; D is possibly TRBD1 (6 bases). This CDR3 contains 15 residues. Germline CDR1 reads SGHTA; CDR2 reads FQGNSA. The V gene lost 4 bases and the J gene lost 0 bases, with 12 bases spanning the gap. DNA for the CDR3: TGTGCCAGCAGCTCAATAGGACAGCTGAACACTGAAGCTTTCTTT. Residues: CASSSIGQLNTEAFF.

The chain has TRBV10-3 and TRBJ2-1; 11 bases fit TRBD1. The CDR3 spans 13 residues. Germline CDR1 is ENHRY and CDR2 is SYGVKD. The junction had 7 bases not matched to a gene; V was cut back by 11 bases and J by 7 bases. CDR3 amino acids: CAAAGTGGNEQFF. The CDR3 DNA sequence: TGTGCCGCTGCCGGGACAGGGGGGAATGAGCAGTTCTTC.

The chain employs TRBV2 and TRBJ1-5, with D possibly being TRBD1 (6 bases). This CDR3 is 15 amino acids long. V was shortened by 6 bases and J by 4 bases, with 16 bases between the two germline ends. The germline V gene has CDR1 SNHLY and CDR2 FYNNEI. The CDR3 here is CASRERDNRNQPQHF. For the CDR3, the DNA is TGTGCCAGCAGAGAGCGGGACAACAGAAATCAGCCCCAGCATTTT.

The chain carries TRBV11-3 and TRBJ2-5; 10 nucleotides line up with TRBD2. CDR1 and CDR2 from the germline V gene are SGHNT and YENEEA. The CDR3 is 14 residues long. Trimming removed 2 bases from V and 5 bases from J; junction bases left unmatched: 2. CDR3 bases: TGTGCCAGCAGCTTAACGACTAGCGGGGAGACCCAGTACTTC. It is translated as CASSLTTSGETQYF.

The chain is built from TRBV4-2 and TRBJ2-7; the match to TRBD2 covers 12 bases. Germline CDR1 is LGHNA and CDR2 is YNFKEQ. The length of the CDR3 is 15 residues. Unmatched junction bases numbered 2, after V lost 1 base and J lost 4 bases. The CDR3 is CASSQGGLAGYEQYF. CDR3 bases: TGTGCCAGCAGCCAAGGGGGACTAGCGGGTTACGAGCAGTACTTC.

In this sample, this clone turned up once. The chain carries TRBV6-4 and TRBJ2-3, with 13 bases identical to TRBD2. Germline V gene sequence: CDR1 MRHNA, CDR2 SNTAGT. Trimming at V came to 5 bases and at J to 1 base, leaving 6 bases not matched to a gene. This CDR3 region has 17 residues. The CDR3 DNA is TGTGCCAGCAGTCAAACTAGCGGGGGGGCCGGCACAGATACGCAGTATTTT. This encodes CASSQTSGGAGTDTQYF.

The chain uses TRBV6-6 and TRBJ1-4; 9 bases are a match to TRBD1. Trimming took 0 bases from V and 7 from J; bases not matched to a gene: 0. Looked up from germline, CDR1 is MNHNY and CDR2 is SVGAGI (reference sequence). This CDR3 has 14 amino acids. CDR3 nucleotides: TGTGCCAGCAGTTACTCGGGACAGGGTGAAAAACTGTTTTTT. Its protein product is CASSYSGQGEKLFF.

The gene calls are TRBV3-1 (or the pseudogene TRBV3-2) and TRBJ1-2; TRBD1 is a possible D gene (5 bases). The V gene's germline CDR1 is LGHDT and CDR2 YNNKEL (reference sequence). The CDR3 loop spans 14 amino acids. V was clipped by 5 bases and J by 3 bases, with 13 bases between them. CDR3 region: CASSRFGGDYGYTF. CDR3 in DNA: TGTGCCAGCAGCAGATTCGGGGGAGACTATGGCTACACCTTC.

CDR3 protein: CASSPPRSTSYEQYF. The CDR3 DNA follows: TGTGCCAGCAGCCCGCCGAGGAGTACTTCTTACGAGCAGTACTTC. The chain is built from TRBV6-5 and TRBJ2-7; D is unresolved. Per germline, CDR1 MNHEY and CDR2 SVGAGI. The CDR3 is made up of 15 amino acids. With 6 bases removed from V and 4 bases from J, the gap between germline ends came to 19 bases.

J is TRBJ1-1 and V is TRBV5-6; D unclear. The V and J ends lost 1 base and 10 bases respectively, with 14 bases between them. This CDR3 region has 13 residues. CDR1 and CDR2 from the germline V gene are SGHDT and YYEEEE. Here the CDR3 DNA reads TGTGCCAGCAGCTTGAGGCGGCCGCGGGTAGCTTTCTTT. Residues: CASSLRRPRVAFF.

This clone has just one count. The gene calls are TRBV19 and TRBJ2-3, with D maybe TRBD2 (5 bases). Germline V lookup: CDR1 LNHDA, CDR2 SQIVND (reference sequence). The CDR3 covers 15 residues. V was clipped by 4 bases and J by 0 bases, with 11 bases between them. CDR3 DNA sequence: TGTGCCAGTAGTAATAGCGTACCTAGCACAGATACGCAGTATTTT. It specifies CASSNSVPSTDTQYF.

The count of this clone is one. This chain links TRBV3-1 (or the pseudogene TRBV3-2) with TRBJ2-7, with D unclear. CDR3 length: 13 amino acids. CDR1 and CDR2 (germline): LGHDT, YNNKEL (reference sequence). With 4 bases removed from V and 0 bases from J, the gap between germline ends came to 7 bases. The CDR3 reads CASSLLSSYEQYF. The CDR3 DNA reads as TGTGCCAGCAGCCTTCTGAGCTCCTACGAGCAGTACTTC.

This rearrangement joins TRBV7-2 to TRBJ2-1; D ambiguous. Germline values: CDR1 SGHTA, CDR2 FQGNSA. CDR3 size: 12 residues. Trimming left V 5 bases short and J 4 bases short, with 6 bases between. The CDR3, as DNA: TGTGCCAGCAGCCCAGAATACAATGAGCAGTTCTTC. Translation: CASSPEYNEQFF.

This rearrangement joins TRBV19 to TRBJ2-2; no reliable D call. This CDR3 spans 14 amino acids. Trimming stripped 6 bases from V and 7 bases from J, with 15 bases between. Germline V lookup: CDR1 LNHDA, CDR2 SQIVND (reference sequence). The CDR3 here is CASSNNRRLGELFF. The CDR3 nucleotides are TGTGCCAGTAGCAACAACCGCCGACTCGGGGAGCTGTTTTTT.

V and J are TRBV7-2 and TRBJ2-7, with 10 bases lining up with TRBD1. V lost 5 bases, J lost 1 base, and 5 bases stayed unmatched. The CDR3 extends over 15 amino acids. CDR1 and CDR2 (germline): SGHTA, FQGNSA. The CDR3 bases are TGTGCCAGCAGCGGAAGGGACAGGGGTTCCTACGAGCAGTACTTC. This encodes CASSGRDRGSYEQYF.

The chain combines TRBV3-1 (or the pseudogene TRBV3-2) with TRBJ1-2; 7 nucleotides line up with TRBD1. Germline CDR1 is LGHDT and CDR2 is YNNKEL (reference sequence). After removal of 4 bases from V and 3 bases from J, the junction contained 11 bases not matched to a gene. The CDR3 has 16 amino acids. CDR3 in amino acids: CASSRLLTGTDYGYTF. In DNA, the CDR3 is TGTGCCAGCAGCCGACTTCTTACCGGGACAGACTATGGCTACACCTTC.

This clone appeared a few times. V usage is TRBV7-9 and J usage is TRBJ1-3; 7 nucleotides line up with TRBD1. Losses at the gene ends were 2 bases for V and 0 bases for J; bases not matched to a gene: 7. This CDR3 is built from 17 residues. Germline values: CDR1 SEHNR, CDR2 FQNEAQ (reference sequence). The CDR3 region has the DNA TGTGCCAGCAGCTTATGGCCGGGACAGTCCTCTGGAAACACCATATATTTT. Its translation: CASSLWPGQSSGNTIYF.

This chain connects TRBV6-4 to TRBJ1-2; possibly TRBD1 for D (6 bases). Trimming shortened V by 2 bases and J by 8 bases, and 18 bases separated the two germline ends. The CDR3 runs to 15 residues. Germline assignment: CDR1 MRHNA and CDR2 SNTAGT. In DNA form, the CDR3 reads TGTGCCAGCAGTGACGGTACAGGGCTAATCGGGGGCTACACCTTC. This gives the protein CASSDGTGLIGGYTF.

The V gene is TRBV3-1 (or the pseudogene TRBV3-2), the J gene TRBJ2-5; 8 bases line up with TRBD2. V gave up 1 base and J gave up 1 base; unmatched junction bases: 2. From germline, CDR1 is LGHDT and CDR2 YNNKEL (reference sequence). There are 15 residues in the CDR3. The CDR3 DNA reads TGTGCCAGCAGCCAAGCGCTAGCGGGCCAAGAGACCCAGTACTTC. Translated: CASSQALAGQETQYF.

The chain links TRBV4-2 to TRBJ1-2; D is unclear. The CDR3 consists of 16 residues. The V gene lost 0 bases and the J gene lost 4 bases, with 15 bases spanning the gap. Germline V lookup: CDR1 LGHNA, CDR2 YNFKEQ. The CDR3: CASSQDLTSAAYGYTF. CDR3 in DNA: TGTGCCAGCAGCCAAGATTTAACGTCGGCGGCCTATGGCTACACCTTC.

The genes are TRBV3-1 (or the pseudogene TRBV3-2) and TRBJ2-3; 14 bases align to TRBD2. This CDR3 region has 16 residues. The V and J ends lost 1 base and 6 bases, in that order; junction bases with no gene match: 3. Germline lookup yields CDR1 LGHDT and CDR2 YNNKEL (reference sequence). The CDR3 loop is CASSQGTSGRIDTQYF. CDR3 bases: TGTGCCAGCAGCCAAGGGACTAGCGGGAGGATTGATACGCAGTATTTT.

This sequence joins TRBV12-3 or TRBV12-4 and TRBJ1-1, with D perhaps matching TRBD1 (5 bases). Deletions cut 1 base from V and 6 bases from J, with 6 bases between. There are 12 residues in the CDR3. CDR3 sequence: CASSLVRAEAFF. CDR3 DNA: TGTGCCAGCAGTTTAGTCAGGGCTGAAGCTTTCTTT.

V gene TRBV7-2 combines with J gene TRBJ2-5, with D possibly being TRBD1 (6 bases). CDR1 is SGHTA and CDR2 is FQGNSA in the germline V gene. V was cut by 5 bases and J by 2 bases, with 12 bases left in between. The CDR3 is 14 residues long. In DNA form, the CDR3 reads TGTGCCAGCAGCCCAGGGGCTTGGCAAGAGACCCAGTACTTC. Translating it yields CASSPGAWQETQYF.

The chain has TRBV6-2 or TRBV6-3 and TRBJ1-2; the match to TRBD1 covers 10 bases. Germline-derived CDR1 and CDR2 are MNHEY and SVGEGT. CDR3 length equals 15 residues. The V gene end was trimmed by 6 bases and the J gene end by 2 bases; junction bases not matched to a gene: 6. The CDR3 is CASSRAGQGNYGYTF. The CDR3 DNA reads TGTGCCAGCAGCCGCGCGGGACAGGGGAACTATGGCTACACCTTC.